Listed below are T cell receptor beta chains from one sample, sequenced in a study of blood T cell repertoires in COVID-19. This table comes from immunoSEQ multiplex PCR, and its TCRdb copy is limited to in-frame clones, with some not included. The sample includes some 53,000 clones, 75% to 90% of them seen just once. Sequenced input: peripheral blood. The receptors originated from a man in his 60s with active COVID-19. Each CDR3 is given without its conserved first and last residue. The D gene is left open where the match is weak.

j_gene	v_gene	d_gene	CDR3aa
TRBJ2-5	TRBV2	TRBD2	ATQTSGAYQETQY
TRBJ1-1	TRBV28	-	ASRSRLNTEAF
TRBJ2-5	TRBV19	-	ASSMRAVQETQY
TRBJ1-5	TRBV28	TRBD1	ASSMTGALTVGGNQPQH
TRBJ2-5	TRBV20-1	-	SAPPGETQY
TRBJ1-2	TRBV5-1	TRBD1	ASSLGWQGDYGYT
TRBJ2-1	TRBV7-2	TRBD1	ASSLRTGPGDEQF
TRBJ2-1	TRBV28	TRBD2	ASSLLLAGAYNEQF
TRBJ2-7	TRBV5-5	-	ASTPGAGGYEQY
TRBJ1-6	TRBV19	TRBD1	ASSSDRGLSPLH
TRBJ2-7	TRBV11-2	TRBD1	ASSLAGTGSSYEQY
TRBJ2-2	TRBV2	TRBD2	ASSVGLAGVRELF
TRBJ2-1	TRBV7-2	TRBD2	ASSLDGSGRHQF
TRBJ2-7	TRBV23-1	-	ASSHPLGHRY
TRBJ2-7	TRBV25-1	TRBD2	ATRASGSGEQY
TRBJ2-3	TRBV9	TRBD2	ASSPTSGRADTQY
TRBJ2-4	TRBV6-5	TRBD2	ASRPGLVHKNIQY